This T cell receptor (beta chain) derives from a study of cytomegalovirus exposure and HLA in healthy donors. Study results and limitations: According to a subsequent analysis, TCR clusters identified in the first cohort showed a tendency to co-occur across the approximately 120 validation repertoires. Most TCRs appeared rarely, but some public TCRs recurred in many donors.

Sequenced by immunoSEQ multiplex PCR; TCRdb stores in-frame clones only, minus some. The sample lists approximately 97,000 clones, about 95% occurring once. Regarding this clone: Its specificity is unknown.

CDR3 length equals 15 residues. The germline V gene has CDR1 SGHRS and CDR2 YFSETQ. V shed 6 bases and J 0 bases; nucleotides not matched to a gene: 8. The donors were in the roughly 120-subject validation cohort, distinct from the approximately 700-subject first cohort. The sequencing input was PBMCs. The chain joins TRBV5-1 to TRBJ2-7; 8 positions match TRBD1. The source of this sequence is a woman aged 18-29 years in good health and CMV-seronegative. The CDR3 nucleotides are TGCGCCAGCACGTTGACAGGGGTTGGCTCCTACGAGCAGTACTTC. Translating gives CASTLTGVGSYEQYF.